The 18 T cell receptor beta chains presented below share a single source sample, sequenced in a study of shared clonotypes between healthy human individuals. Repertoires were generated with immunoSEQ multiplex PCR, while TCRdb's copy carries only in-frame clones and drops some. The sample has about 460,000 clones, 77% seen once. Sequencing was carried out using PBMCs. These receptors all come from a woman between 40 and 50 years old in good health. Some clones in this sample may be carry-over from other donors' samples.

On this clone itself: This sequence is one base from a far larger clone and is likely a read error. In DNA form, the CDR3 reads TGCGCCAGCAGCGTACCGGGACAGCTTTCCTCTGGGGCCAACGTCCTGACTTTC. This sequence encodes CASSVPGQLSSGANVLTF. The chain is built from TRBV4-3 and TRBJ2-6, with TRBD1 matching over 7 bases. Germline CDR1 LGHNA, CDR2 YSLEER. With 5 bases clipped from V and 0 bases from J, the junction kept 10 bases outside the gene matches. CDR3 length: 18 amino acids.

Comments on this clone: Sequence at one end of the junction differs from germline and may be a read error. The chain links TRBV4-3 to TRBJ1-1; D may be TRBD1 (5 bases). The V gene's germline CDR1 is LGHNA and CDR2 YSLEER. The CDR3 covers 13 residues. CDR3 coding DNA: TGCGCCAGCAGCCAAAGATCGGGACTACCAAATTTATTT. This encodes CASSQRSGLPNLF.

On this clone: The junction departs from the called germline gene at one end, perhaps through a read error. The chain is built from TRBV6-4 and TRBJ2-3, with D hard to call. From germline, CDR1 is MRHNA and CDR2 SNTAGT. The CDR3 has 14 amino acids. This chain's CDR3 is CASSRYISTDTQFF. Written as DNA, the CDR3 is TGTGCCAGCAGTAGGTATATATCCACAGATACGCAGTTTTTT.

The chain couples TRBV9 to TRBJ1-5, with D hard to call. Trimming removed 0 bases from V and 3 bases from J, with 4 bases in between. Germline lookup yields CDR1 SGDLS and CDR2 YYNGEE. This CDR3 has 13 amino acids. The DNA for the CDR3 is TGTGCCAGCAGCGTAGGGGACAATCAGCCCCAGCATTTT. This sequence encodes CASSVGDNQPQHF.

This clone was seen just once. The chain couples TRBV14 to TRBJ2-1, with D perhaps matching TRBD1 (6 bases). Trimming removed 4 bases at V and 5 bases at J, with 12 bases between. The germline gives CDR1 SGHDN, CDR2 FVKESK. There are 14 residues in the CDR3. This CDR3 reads CASSPQQGNNEQFF. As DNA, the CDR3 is TGTGCCAGCAGCCCCCAACAGGGAAACAATGAGCAGTTCTTC. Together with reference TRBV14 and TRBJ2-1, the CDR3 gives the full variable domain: EAGVTQFPSHSVIEKGQTVTLRCDPISGHDNLYWYRRVMGKEIKFLLHFVKESKQDESGMPNNRFLAERTGGTYSTLKVQPAELEDSGVYFCASSPQQGNNEQFFGPGTRLTVL.

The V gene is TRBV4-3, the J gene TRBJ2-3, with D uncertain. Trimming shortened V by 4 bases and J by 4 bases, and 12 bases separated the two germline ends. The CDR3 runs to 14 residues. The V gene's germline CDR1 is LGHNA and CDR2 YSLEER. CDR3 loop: CASSLRLLSDTQYF. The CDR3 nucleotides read TGCGCCAGCAGCCTGCGGCTTCTTTCAGATACGCAGTATTTT.

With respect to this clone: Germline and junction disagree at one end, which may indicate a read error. CDR3 region: CASSVDLGKNGYTF. CDR3 in DNA: TGCGCCAGCAGCGTAGATCTGGGGAAAAATGGCTACACCTTC. V usage is TRBV9 and J usage is TRBJ1-2; no reliable D call. Per germline, CDR1 SGDLS and CDR2 YYNGEE. The CDR3 loop spans 14 amino acids.

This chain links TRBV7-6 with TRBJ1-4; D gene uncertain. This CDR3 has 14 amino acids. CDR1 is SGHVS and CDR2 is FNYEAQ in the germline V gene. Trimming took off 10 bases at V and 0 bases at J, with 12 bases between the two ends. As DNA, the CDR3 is TGTGCCACCACCTCCCCATCAACTAATGAAAAACTGTTTTTT. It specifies CATTSPSTNEKLFF. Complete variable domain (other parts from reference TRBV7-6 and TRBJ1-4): GAGVSQSPRYKVTKRGQDVALRCDPISGHVSLYWYRQALGQGPEFLTYFNYEAQQDKSGLPNDRFSAERPEGSISTLTIQRTEQRDSAMYRCATTSPSTNEKLFFGSGTQLSVL.

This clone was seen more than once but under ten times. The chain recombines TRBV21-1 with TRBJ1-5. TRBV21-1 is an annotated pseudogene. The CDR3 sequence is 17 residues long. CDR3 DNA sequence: TGTGCCAGCAGCAAAGAGGGTGAGGGTTGGAGCAATCAGCCCCAGCATTTT. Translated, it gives CASSKEGEGWSNQPQHF.

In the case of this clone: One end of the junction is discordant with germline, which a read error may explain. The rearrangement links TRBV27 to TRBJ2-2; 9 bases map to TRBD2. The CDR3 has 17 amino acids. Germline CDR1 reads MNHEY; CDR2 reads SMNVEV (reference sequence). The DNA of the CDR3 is TGTGTCAGCAGTTTATTGGGACTAGCAACGAACACCGGGGAGCTGTTTTTT. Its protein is CVSSLLGLATNTGELFF.

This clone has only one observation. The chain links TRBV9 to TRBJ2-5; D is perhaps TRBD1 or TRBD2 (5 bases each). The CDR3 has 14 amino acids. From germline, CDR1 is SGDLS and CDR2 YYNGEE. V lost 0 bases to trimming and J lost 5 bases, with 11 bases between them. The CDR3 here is CASSVVWDGETQYF. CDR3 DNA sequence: TGTGCCAGCAGCGTAGTTTGGGACGGCGAGACCCAGTACTTC.

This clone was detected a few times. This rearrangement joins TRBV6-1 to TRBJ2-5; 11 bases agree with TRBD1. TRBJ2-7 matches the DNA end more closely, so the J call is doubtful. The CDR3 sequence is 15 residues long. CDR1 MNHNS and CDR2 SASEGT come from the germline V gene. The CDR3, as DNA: TGTGCCAGCAGTGAGAGCGGGACAGGGGGTAACGAGCAGTACTTC. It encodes CASSESGTGGNEQYF.

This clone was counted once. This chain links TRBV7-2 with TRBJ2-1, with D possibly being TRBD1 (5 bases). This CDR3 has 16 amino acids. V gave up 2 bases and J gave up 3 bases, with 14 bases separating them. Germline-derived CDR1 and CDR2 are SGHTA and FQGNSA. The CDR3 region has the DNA TGTGCCAGCAGCTTACGAACCGACAGACTCTACAATGAGCAGTTCTTC. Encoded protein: CASSLRTDRLYNEQFF.

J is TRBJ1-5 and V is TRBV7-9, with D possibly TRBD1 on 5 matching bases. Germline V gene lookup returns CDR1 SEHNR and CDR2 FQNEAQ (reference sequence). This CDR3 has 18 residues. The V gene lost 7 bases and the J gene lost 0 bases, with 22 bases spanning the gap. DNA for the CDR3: TGTGCCAGCAATCCCACCGGGACGGGAAAGTATAGCAATCAGCCCCAGCATTTT. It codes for CASNPTGTGKYSNQPQHF.

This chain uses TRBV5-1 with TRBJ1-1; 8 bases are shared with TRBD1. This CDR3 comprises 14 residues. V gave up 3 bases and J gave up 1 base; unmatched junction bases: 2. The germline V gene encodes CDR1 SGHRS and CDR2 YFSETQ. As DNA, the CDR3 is TGCGCCAGCAGCTGGACAGGGACGAACACTGAAGCTTTCTTT. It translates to CASSWTGTNTEAFF.

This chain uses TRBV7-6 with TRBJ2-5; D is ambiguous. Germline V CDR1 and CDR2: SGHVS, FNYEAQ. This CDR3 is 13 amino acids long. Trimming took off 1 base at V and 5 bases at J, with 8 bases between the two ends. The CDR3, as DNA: TGTGCCAGCAGCTTAGAGCTGGGGGAGACCCAGTACTTC. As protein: CASSLELGETQYF.

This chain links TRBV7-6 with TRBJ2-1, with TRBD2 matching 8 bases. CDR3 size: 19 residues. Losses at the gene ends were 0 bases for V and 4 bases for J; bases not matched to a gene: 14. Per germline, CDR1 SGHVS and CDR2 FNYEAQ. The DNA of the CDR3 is TGTGCCAGCAGCTTAGCTCGGGGGGGCCGAGTAGCGGGTTACAATGAGCAGTTCTTC. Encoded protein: CASSLARGGRVAGYNEQFF.

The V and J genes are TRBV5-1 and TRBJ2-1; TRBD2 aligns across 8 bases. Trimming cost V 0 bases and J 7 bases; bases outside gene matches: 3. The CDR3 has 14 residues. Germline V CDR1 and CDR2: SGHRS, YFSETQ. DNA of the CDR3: TGCGCCAGCAGCTTGGTACGGGAGGGGAATGAGCAGTTCTTC. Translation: CASSLVREGNEQFF.